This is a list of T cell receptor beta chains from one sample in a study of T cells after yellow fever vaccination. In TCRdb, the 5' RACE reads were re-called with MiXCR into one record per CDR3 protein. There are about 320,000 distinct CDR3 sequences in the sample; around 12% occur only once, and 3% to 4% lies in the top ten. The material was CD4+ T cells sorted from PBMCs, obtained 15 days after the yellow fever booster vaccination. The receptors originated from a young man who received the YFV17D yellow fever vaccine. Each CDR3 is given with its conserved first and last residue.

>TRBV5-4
CASSPAGGEGYTF
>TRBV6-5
CASSYSTRDYGYTF
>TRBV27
CASSTSDTQYF
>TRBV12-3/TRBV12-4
CASSFAGSPDTQYF
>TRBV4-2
CASSQDGHSNSPLHF
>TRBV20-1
CSALEGRVYSPLHF
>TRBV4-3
CASSQETGDNEKLFF
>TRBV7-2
CASSLASGGALKQYF
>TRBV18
CASRTPAYNEQFF
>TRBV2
CASSARKADTQYF
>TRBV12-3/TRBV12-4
CASSRDRGRSNQPQHF
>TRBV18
CASSPRGQGVRQPQHF
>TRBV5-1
CASSLAGRGAKNIQYF
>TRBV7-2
CASSLATGDSPLHF
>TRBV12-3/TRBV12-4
CASSTGQINYGYTF
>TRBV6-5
CASSQRTGGIQQYF
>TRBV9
CASSSGDSRQPQHF
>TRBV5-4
CASSLVTGTTIDTQYF
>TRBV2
CANRQGRNYGYTF
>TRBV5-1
CASSLSAGAVNQPQHF
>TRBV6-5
CASRRTGGAPQHF
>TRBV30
CAWNKDRVPTSGAITDTQYF
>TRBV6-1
CASSEALGGGKGFF
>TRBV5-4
CASRDSRQETQYF
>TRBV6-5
CASSSQPGTGPGNTIYF
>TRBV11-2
CASSLDPQGPEAFF
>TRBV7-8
CASGPGLQFNTIYF
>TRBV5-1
CASTQVLGGNTIYF
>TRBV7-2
CASSFPRLAGGGETQYF